Below, 21 T cell receptor beta chains from the same sample are listed, as sequenced in a study of cytomegalovirus exposure and HLA in healthy donors. PCR involved 60 Vbeta and 13 Jbeta primers. TCRdb's table, derived via immunoSEQ multiplex PCR, lists solely in-frame clones and lacks some. The sample carries roughly 150,000 clones, under 85% recorded once. The sequenced material came from PBMCs. The receptors come from a woman aged 18-35 years in good health and CMV-seropositive.

This clone was seen a handful of times. V and J are TRBV7-9 and TRBJ2-7; tentative D call: TRBD2 (5 bases). The CDR3 is made up of 14 amino acids. Germline V gene lookup returns CDR1 SEHNR and CDR2 FQNEAQ (reference sequence). The germline V and J ends were trimmed by 1 base and 5 bases, with 12 bases remaining between them. The CDR3 nucleotides are TGTGCCAGCAGCTTAGTCACGGAGGAGAACGAGCAGTACTTC. Translated: CASSLVTEENEQYF.

The rearrangement uses TRBV4-1 and TRBJ1-2, with TRBD1 as a possible D gene (5 bases). Trimming removed 0 bases from V and 8 bases from J, with 10 bases in between. CDR1 is MGHRA and CDR2 is YSYEKL in the germline V gene. This CDR3 contains 13 residues. This CDR3 reads CASSQEGVGGYTF. CDR3 nucleotide sequence: TGCGCCAGCAGCCAAGAAGGGGTGGGGGGCTACACCTTC.

CDR3 sequence: CASRRGQGWSYNSPLHF. The DNA for the CDR3 is TGTGCCAGCAGACGCGGACAGGGATGGTCCTATAATTCACCCCTCCACTTT. The V and J genes are TRBV28 and TRBJ1-6, with 8 bases that match TRBD1. CDR1 and CDR2 (germline): MDHEN, SYDVKM. The CDR3 has 17 residues. V was clipped by 6 bases and J by 1 base; unmatched bases: 8.

On this clone: The sample contains more than one DNA sequence encoding this CDR3. This rearrangement joins TRBV30 to TRBJ1-1, with unresolved D. The germline V gene encodes CDR1 GTSNPN and CDR2 SVGIG (reference sequence). The CDR3 consists of 13 residues. V shed 0 bases and J shed 2 bases, with 7 bases lying between them. In nucleotides, the CDR3 is TGTGCCTGGAGTGTACTTTCCAACACTGAAGCTTTCTTT. It specifies CAWSVLSNTEAFF.

The sample holds one count of this clone. The CDR3 reads CASSVDRYNSPLHF. In nucleotides, the CDR3 is TGTGCCAGCAGCGTGGACAGATATAATTCACCCCTCCACTTT. This chain joins TRBV2 and TRBJ1-6; D is possibly TRBD1 (6 bases). The germline V and J ends were trimmed by 6 bases and 4 bases, with 10 bases remaining between them. There are 14 residues in the CDR3. Germline lookup yields CDR1 SNHLY and CDR2 FYNNEI.

The CDR3 DNA reads TGCAGTGCTACACTAGGTCGTGAGCAGTTCTTC. Protein product: CSATLGREQFF. This chain connects TRBV20-1 to TRBJ2-1; TRBD2 might be the D (5 bases). The germline V and J ends were trimmed by 4 bases and 9 bases, with 10 bases remaining between them. The CDR3 length is 11 residues. Germline V gene sequence: CDR1 DFQATT, CDR2 SNEGSKA (reference sequence).

This sequence joins TRBV2 and TRBJ1-2; no firm D call. Germline V lookup: CDR1 SNHLY, CDR2 FYNNEI. CDR3 length equals 11 residues. The ends were cut back, 6 bases at V and 6 bases at J, with 8 bases in the middle. Here the CDR3 DNA reads TGTGCCAGCAGGGGAGGTCATGGCTACACCTTC. Its protein is CASRGGHGYTF.

This clone was observed once. V is TRBV29-1 and J is TRBJ1-1; D gene uncertain. Trimming left V 7 bases short and J 5 bases short, with 20 bases between. There are 14 residues in the CDR3. Germline loops: CDR1 SQVTM, CDR2 ANQGSEA. The CDR3 sequence: CSAKSGHGGTEAFF. The CDR3 DNA is TGCAGCGCAAAATCGGGCCACGGAGGGACTGAAGCTTTCTTT.

The chain employs TRBV5-1 and TRBJ2-1; 15 bases align to TRBD2. Germline trimming cut 5 bases from V and 6 bases from J; bases unmatched to any gene: 6. CDR3 length: 16 residues. Germline V gene lookup returns CDR1 SGHRS and CDR2 YFSETQ. CDR3 protein: CASSTRTSGGGNEQFF. CDR3 nucleotide sequence: TGCGCCAGCAGTACTCGGACTAGCGGGGGGGGCAATGAGCAGTTCTTC.

This clone was counted only a few times. V usage is TRBV5-3 and J usage is TRBJ1-2; unclear D gene. TRBV5-3 is an open reading frame whose function is uncertain. Trimming shortened V by 4 bases and J by 4 bases, and 14 bases separated the two germline ends. This CDR3 region has 14 residues. This CDR3 is CARSGTGSSYGYTF. As DNA, the CDR3 is TGTGCCAGAAGCGGAACCGGGAGCTCCTATGGCTACACCTTC.

The chain links TRBV9 to TRBJ1-2; perhaps TRBD1 as D (6 bases). Germline CDR1 SGDLS, CDR2 YYNGEE. Trimming shortened V by 0 bases and J by 8 bases, and 17 bases separated the two germline ends. The CDR3 has 15 residues. The CDR3 DNA follows: TGTGCCAGCAGCGTAGACGGGGACATAGGGAGAGGCTACACCTTC. Protein sequence: CASSVDGDIGRGYTF. The entire variable domain, with the rest obtained from reference TRBV9 and TRBJ1-2, is as follows: DSGVTQTPKHLITATGQRVTLRCSPRSGDLSVYWYQQSLDQGLQFLIQYYNGEERAKGNILERFSAQQFPDLHSELNLSSLELGDSALYFCASSVDGDIGRGYTFGSGTRLTVV.

The V call is TRBV30, the J call TRBJ2-1, with 9 bases lining up with TRBD2. V was pared by 4 bases and J by 0 bases, with 4 bases of the junction left unmatched. The CDR3 sequence is 15 residues long. Germline V gene data show CDR1 as GTSNPN and CDR2 as SVGIG (reference sequence). CDR3 nucleotide sequence: TGTGCCTGGACTAGCGGGGCTAGCTCCTACAATGAGCAGTTCTTC. Translating it yields CAWTSGASSYNEQFF.

A word on this clone: One end of the junction varies from germline; a read error may be responsible. CDR3 sequence: CAISGTSYTGANVLTF. In nucleotides, the CDR3 is TGTGCCATCAGCGGGACTAGCTATACTGGGGCCAACGTCCTGACTTTC. This rearrangement joins TRBV4-2 to TRBJ2-6, with 9 bases fitting TRBD2. The CDR3 is made up of 16 amino acids. CDR1 and CDR2 from the germline V gene are LGHNA and YNFKEQ.

The chain recombines TRBV2 with TRBJ1-5, with 10 bases lining up with TRBD1. V gave up 6 bases and J gave up 2 bases; unmatched junction bases: 4. CDR3 length: 15 residues. The germline V gene has CDR1 SNHLY and CDR2 FYNNEI. This chain's CDR3 is CASRVGTGGNQPQHF. For the CDR3, the DNA is TGTGCCAGCAGGGTAGGGACAGGGGGCAATCAGCCCCAGCATTTT.

Worth noting for this clone: Within the sample, other DNA sequences also encode this same CDR3. J is TRBJ1-2 and V is TRBV28; TRBD1 agrees at 7 bases. The germline gives CDR1 MDHEN, CDR2 SYDVKM. The CDR3 covers 15 residues. The trim removed 3 bases at V and 4 bases at J, leaving 8 bases unmatched. Here the CDR3 reads CASSLPQGGGYGYTF. The CDR3 region has the DNA TGTGCCAGCAGTTTGCCGCAGGGGGGAGGCTATGGCTACACCTTC.

This chain uses TRBV6-5 with TRBJ2-6; D is possibly TRBD1 (5 bases). The germline V and J ends were trimmed by 4 bases and 0 bases, with 10 bases remaining between them. CDR3 size: 16 residues. Germline CDR1 and CDR2: MNHEY and SVGAGI. The CDR3 nucleotides read TGTGCCAGCAGTTTTACAGGTAGCTCTGGGGCCAACGTCCTGACTTTC. This sequence encodes CASSFTGSSGANVLTF.

This rearrangement joins TRBV7-3 to TRBJ1-6; 9 bases map to TRBD1. The germline CDR1 and CDR2 sequences are SGHTA and FQGTGA. Trimming at V came to 5 bases and at J to 7 bases, leaving 9 bases not matched to a gene. The CDR3 has 16 residues. The CDR3, as DNA: TGTGCCAGCAGCGAAACAGGGGGCTCGTACAATTCACCCCTCCACTTT. As protein: CASSETGGSYNSPLHF.

This clone was picked up a small number of times. The chain couples TRBV6-1 to TRBJ2-7; TRBD1 is a possible D gene (6 bases). The length of the CDR3 is 15 residues. The germline V gene encodes CDR1 MNHNS and CDR2 SASEGT. V was cut by 6 bases and J by 3 bases, with 18 bases left in between. As DNA, the CDR3 is TGTGCCAGCAGGAGGACAGAAGATAGAAGCTACGAGCAGTACTTC. Residues: CASRRTEDRSYEQYF.

The chain is built from TRBV13 and TRBJ2-1; D is undetermined. With 4 bases removed from V and 0 bases from J, the gap between germline ends came to 10 bases. Germline CDR1 is PRHDT and CDR2 is FYEKMQ (reference sequence). This CDR3 has 15 amino acids. In DNA, the CDR3 is TGTGCCAGCAGCTCGCACAGAAGCTCCTACAATGAGCAGTTCTTC. It yields the protein CASSSHRSSYNEQFF.

V is TRBV5-1 and J is TRBJ1-1, with no clear D. Trimming took off 1 base at V and 4 bases at J, with 8 bases between the two ends. Germline assignment: CDR1 SGHRS and CDR2 YFSETQ. There are 13 residues in the CDR3. DNA of the CDR3: TGCGCCAGCAGCTTGCCGGGGATCACTGAAGCTTTCTTT. Translated, it gives CASSLPGITEAFF. The full variable domain, completed using reference TRBV5-1 and TRBJ1-1, is KAGVTQTPRYLIKTRGQQVTLSCSPISGHRSVSWYQQTPGQGLQFLFEYFSETQRNKGNFPGRFSGRQFSNSRSEMNVSTLELGDSALYLCASSLPGITEAFFGQGTRLTVV.

This rearrangement joins TRBV7-2 to TRBJ1-2; possible D gene TRBD1, 5 bases. V was shortened by 5 bases and J by 8 bases, with 12 bases between the two germline ends. CDR1 is SGHTA, CDR2 FQGNSA, per germline. CDR3 size: 12 residues. The CDR3 loop reads CASSVNRNGYTF. As DNA, the CDR3 is TGTGCCAGCAGCGTAAACAGGAACGGCTACACCTTC.